This TCR beta chain is drawn from a study of beta chain features in type 1 diabetes. As for the study in general: Regarding age, gender and cell yields, patients proved similar to healthy donors. Overall study findings and caveats: TCRB repertoires of naive, central memory and Treg cells appeared more similar among patients than among healthy donors. The study found moderately but significantly shorter TCRB CDR3s in all four CD4+ subsets of Type 1 diabetes patients.

The CDR3 has 18 residues. Germline CDR1 reads MNHNS; CDR2 reads SASEGT. V lost 0 bases to trimming and J lost 1 base, with 17 bases between them. This clone has only a few counts. Its antigen is as yet unknown. All of the isolated RNA was reverse transcribed, so expressed TCRB transcripts were sequenced. Clones were sequenced by immunoSEQ multiplex PCR, and TCRdb holds only the in-frame ones, with some missing. This sample has 680,000 or so clones, with roughly a sixth found just once. Central memory, naive, regulatory and stem cell-like memory CD4+ cells were sorted by CD45RO/CCR7/CD25/CD127/CD95/CD27.

This TCR was recovered from a man aged 18 to 29 in good health. What was sequenced was naive CD4+ T cells from blood. This sequence joins TRBV6-1 and TRBJ2-3; D unresolved. Here the CDR3 DNA reads TGTGCCAGCAGTGAAGCGCCGTGGTCCGGAGAGCGCACAGATACGCAGTATTTT. Translation: CASSEAPWSGERTDTQYF.